This T cell receptor beta chain comes out of a study of OX40 agonist ivuxolimab in advanced cancers. Study details: A diagnosis of hepatocellular carcinoma, melanoma, renal cell or head and neck cancer was present in dose-escalation patients. Prior checkpoint blockade (anti-PD-1, anti-PD-L1 or anti-CTLA-4) was permitted; under 50% had it.

General study results and limits: In the 0.1-3.0 mg/kg groups, partial responders showed among the lowest expansion. CD8+ T cells were the subset that, on average, had more expanded clones than CD4+.

Data came from immunoSEQ multiplex PCR; TCRdb stores just in-frame clones and leaves some out. The repertoire holds tens of thousands of clones, with around four fifths as singletons. Concerning this clone: Its specificity is not known.

The CDR3 spans 14 residues. Germline-derived CDR1 and CDR2 are GTSNPN and SVGIG (reference sequence). Trimming removed 5 bases from V and 0 bases from J, with 14 bases in between. The source material was CD4+ or CD8+ T cells sorted from blood, sampled in a trial of the OX40 agonist ivuxolimab. The clonotype comes from an adult with an advanced solid tumor such as melanoma, head and neck, liver or kidney cancer. This chain connects TRBV30 to TRBJ2-7; weak D call: TRBD1 (6 bases). The CDR3 nucleotides are TGTGCCTGGGGAGACAGGCTGAGCTCCTACGAGCAGTACTTC. Its protein is CAWGDRLSSYEQYF.